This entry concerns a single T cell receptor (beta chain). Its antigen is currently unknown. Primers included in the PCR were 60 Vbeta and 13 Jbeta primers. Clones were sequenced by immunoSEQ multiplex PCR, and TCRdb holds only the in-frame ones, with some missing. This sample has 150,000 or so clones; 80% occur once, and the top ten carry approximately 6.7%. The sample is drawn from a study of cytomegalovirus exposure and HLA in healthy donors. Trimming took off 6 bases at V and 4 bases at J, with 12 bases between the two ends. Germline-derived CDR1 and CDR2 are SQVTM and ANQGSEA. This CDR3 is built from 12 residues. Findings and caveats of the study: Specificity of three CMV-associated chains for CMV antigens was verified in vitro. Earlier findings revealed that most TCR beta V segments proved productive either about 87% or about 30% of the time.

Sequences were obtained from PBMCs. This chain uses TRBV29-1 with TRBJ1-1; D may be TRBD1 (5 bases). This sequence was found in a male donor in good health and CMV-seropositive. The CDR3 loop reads CSVVGQGTEAFF. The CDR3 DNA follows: TGCAGCGTCGTAGGTCAGGGCACTGAAGCTTTCTTT.